The 21 T cell receptor beta chains presented below share a single source sample, sequenced in a study of CD4 T cells in relation to SARS-CoV-2 and coronaviruses. This table comes from immunoSEQ multiplex PCR, and its TCRdb copy is limited to in-frame clones, with some not included. The data show approximately 60,000 clones, about 91% seen once. What was sequenced was naive CD4+ T cells from PBMCs. Noted subset: naive CD4+ T cells isolated by negative enrichment. The receptor source for this set is an adult with COVID-19.

The chain has TRBV9 and TRBJ2-7, with D maybe TRBD2 (6 bases). Germline V gene sequence: CDR1 SGDLS, CDR2 YYNGEE. V was pared by 3 bases and J by 5 bases, with 15 bases between. The CDR3 loop spans 14 amino acids. In nucleotides, the CDR3 is TGTGCCAGCAGCGGCACCGGAGGAGGGAACGAGCAGTACTTC. This gives the protein CASSGTGGGNEQYF.

This clone was picked up a small number of times. The genes are TRBV23-1 and TRBJ1-6; D is perhaps TRBD1 (5 bases). TRBV23-1 is flagged as an ORF with uncertain function. The CDR3 loop spans 19 amino acids. Trimming took 0 bases from V and 10 from J, leaving 25 bases between them. The CDR3 DNA reads TGCGCCAGCAGTCAATCTTATGGGGCTCAGGGAATGAGAGGCTCACCCCTCCACTTT. This sequence encodes CASSQSYGAQGMRGSPLHF.

V is TRBV7-2 and J is TRBJ2-7; D not resolved. CDR1 is SGHTA, CDR2 FQGNSA, per germline. This CDR3 contains 12 residues. The V gene lost 5 bases and the J gene lost 8 bases, with 13 bases spanning the gap. CDR3 in amino acids: CASSLGPSKQYF. The CDR3, as DNA: TGTGCCAGCAGCCTCGGACCGTCGAAGCAGTACTTC.

The V call is TRBV6-2 or TRBV6-3, the J call TRBJ2-2; TRBD1 matches at 12 bases. J was trimmed by 4 bases and V by 2 bases; bases with no gene match: 17. The germline V gene has CDR1 MNHEY and CDR2 SVGEGT. This CDR3 is built from 21 residues. The CDR3 DNA sequence: TGTGCCAGCAGTTACGCAATTGCGGGACAGGGGGCGATTGGGGCCACCGGGGAGCTGTTTTTT. The encoded protein is CASSYAIAGQGAIGATGELFF.

The gene calls are TRBV7-2 and TRBJ1-4, with 10 bases lining up with TRBD1. V gave up 1 base and J gave up 8 bases; unmatched junction bases: 4. The CDR3 spans 15 residues. In germline, CDR1 is SGHTA, CDR2 FQGNSA. CDR3 protein: CASSLGRQGAEKLFF. The DNA of the CDR3 is TGTGCCAGCAGCTTAGGACGACAGGGGGCGGAAAAACTGTTTTTT.

The chain carries TRBV5-1 and TRBJ2-6, with 12 bases fitting TRBD2. V shed 2 bases, J shed 2 bases, and the junction held 2 bases outside the gene matches. The CDR3 has 17 amino acids. The germline V gene has CDR1 SGHRS and CDR2 YFSETQ. The CDR3 spells CASSFTSGRPGANVLTF. The CDR3 DNA is TGCGCCAGCAGCTTTACTAGCGGGAGGCCTGGGGCCAACGTCCTGACTTTC.

In DNA, the CDR3 is TGCGCCAGCAGCTTGGCCGGGAGCTGGGATGAGCAGTTCTTC. The encoded protein is CASSLAGSWDEQFF. V is TRBV5-1 and J is TRBJ2-1, with D perhaps TRBD2 (6 bases). Germline V CDR1 and CDR2: SGHRS, YFSETQ. The V and J ends lost 0 bases and 8 bases respectively, with 12 bases between them. CDR3 length equals 14 residues.

CDR3 DNA: TGTGCCATCACTAGCGGAGCTAGCACAGATACGCAGTATTTT. It yields the protein CAITSGASTDTQYF. The chain joins TRBV10-3 to TRBJ2-3; 7 bases agree with TRBD2. This CDR3 is 14 amino acids long. Germline CDR1 ENHRY, CDR2 SYGVKD. The trim removed 7 bases at V and 0 bases at J, leaving 4 bases unmatched.

The chain carries TRBV5-5 and TRBJ2-1; D is ambiguous. The ends were cut back, 0 bases at V and 5 bases at J, with 6 bases in the middle. The germline gives CDR1 SGHKS, CDR2 YYEKEE (reference sequence). The CDR3 extends over 13 amino acids. As DNA, the CDR3 is TGTGCCAGCAGCTTGGGGCCGGACAATGAGCAGTTCTTC. Protein: CASSLGPDNEQFF.

V usage is TRBV7-9 and J usage is TRBJ2-3; 8 bases are shared with TRBD1. V shed 9 bases and J 2 bases; nucleotides not matched to a gene: 10. The CDR3 is made up of 15 amino acids. The germline V gene has CDR1 SEHNR and CDR2 FQNEAQ (reference sequence). CDR3 bases: TGTGCCAGGGCATCCGGGACAGGACCCACAGATACGCAGTATTTT. Its protein is CARASGTGPTDTQYF.

The V call is TRBV5-1, the J call TRBJ2-3; 12 bases agree with TRBD2. V was pared by 0 bases and J by 5 bases, with 7 bases of the junction left unmatched. Per the germline V gene, CDR1 is SGHRS and CDR2 is YFSETQ. This CDR3 region has 17 residues. This CDR3 is CASSLGRLGLAGDTQYF. The CDR3 DNA reads TGCGCCAGCAGCTTGGGTCGCCTGGGACTAGCGGGAGATACGCAGTATTTT. Filled out from reference TRBV5-1 and TRBJ2-3, the complete variable domain reads KAGVTQTPRYLIKTRGQQVTLSCSPISGHRSVSWYQQTPGQGLQFLFEYFSETQRNKGNFPGRFSGRQFSNSRSEMNVSTLELGDSALYLCASSLGRLGLAGDTQYFGPGTRLTVL.

The chain combines TRBV15 with TRBJ2-3; TRBD2 aligns across 7 bases. This CDR3 is 18 amino acids long. CDR1 and CDR2 (germline): LNHNV, YYDKDF (reference sequence). The trim removed 5 bases at V and 9 bases at J, leaving 23 bases unmatched. In nucleotides, the CDR3 is TGTGCCACCAGCTCCCTAGGAGGGGCTAGCGGCCGAAGCGACACGCAGTATTTT. Amino acids: CATSSLGGASGRSDTQYF.

The DNA of the CDR3 is TGTGCCAGCAGTACTAGCGGGGGCGGGGAGCTGTTTTTT. It specifies CASSTSGGGELFF. This chain joins TRBV6-2 or TRBV6-3 and TRBJ2-2, with 11 bases that match TRBD2. The V segment lost 5 bases and the J segment 7 bases; nucleotides outside the gene matches: 0. This CDR3 comprises 13 residues. Looked up from germline, CDR1 is MNHEY and CDR2 is SVGEGT.

The chain recombines TRBV18 with TRBJ2-5, with D unclear. The CDR3 spans 14 residues. Germline V gene data show CDR1 as KGHSH and CDR2 as LQKENI. Trimming removed 3 bases from V and 1 base from J, with 9 bases in between. The CDR3 sequence is CASSPIDSQETQYF. In DNA, the CDR3 is TGTGCCAGCTCACCGATAGACTCCCAAGAGACCCAGTACTTC.

The chain carries TRBV28 and TRBJ2-7; D possibly uses TRBD1 or TRBD2 (6 bases each). V was trimmed by 9 bases and J by 4 bases, leaving 10 bases between them. Looked up from germline, CDR1 is MDHEN and CDR2 is SYDVKM. This CDR3 has 11 residues. DNA of the CDR3: TGTGCCAGTACAGGGAGGTACGAGCAGTACTTC. Protein product: CASTGRYEQYF.

The CDR3 bases are TGTGCCAGCAGTCCGGGGACCATCTGGGAGCAGTACTTC. This gives the protein CASSPGTIWEQYF. V and J are TRBV12-3 or TRBV12-4 and TRBJ2-7, with D tentatively TRBD1 or TRBD2 (5 bases each). Trimming pared 5 bases from V and 7 bases from J, leaving 15 bases between. CDR3 length: 13 amino acids.

The rearrangement joins TRBV5-4 to TRBJ1-3; TRBD1 might be the D (6 bases). The CDR3 totals 16 residues. Germline CDR1 reads SGHNT; CDR2 reads YYREEE (reference sequence). Trimming shortened V by 3 bases and J by 0 bases, and 13 bases separated the two germline ends. DNA of the CDR3: TGTGCCAGCAGCTCAGGGACAAGACGCTCTGGAAACACCATATATTTT. As protein: CASSSGTRRSGNTIYF.

The V call is TRBV2, the J call TRBJ1-5; D gene unclear. Trimming stripped 0 bases from V and 4 bases from J, with 7 bases between. CDR3 size: 14 residues. Germline CDR1 SNHLY, CDR2 FYNNEI. CDR3 in DNA: TGTGCCAGCAGTGAAGCACGGCCGAATCAGCCCCAGCATTTT. Translation: CASSEARPNQPQHF. Complete variable domain (other parts from reference TRBV2 and TRBJ1-5): EPEVTQTPSHQVTQMGQEVILRCVPISNHLYFYWYRQILGQKVEFLVSFYNNEISEKSEIFDDQFSVERPDGSNFTLKIRSTKLEDSAMYFCASSEARPNQPQHFGDGTRLSIL.

The chain carries TRBV28 and TRBJ1-5; TRBD1 might be the D (5 bases). CDR1 and CDR2 from the germline V gene are MDHEN and SYDVKM. Trimming removed 7 bases from V and 7 bases from J, with 29 bases in between. This CDR3 has 18 amino acids. The CDR3 DNA reads as TGTGCCAGCATCCCAGCCGTGGGGAGCCAATCCGAGGGGCAGCCCCAGCATTTT. Its translation is CASIPAVGSQSEGQPQHF. Supplemented by reference TRBV28 and TRBJ1-5, the full variable domain reads DVKVTQSSRYLVKRTGEKVFLECVQDMDHENMFWYRQDPGLGLRLIYFSYDVKMKEKGDIPEGYSVSREKKERFSLILESASTNQTSMYLCASIPAVGSQSEGQPQHFGDGTRLSIL.

The chain employs TRBV4-1 and TRBJ2-3; the match to TRBD2 covers 10 bases. The CDR3 consists of 16 residues. With V trimmed by 2 bases and J by 6 bases, 8 bases remained unmatched. CDR1 and CDR2 (germline): MGHRA, YSYEKL. CDR3 amino acids: CASSQPLAGVKDTQYF. The CDR3 region has the DNA TGCGCCAGCAGCCAACCCCTAGCGGGAGTGAAGGATACGCAGTATTTT.

The chain joins TRBV3-1 (or the pseudogene TRBV3-2) to TRBJ2-1; TRBD2 matches 7 bases. Looked up from germline, CDR1 is LGHDT and CDR2 is YNNKEL (reference sequence). V dropped 1 base and J dropped 4; count of bases not matched to a gene: 10. CDR3 length: 17 amino acids. The CDR3 protein is CASSQGGGRERYNEQFF. The CDR3 DNA is TGTGCCAGCAGCCAAGGCGGTGGGCGGGAGCGGTACAATGAGCAGTTCTTC.